Listed below are T cell receptor beta chains from one sample, sequenced in a study of shared clonotypes between healthy human individuals. Profiled with immunoSEQ multiplex PCR; TCRdb holds only in-frame clones, not every one. The table includes about 2.1 million clones, 85% to 95% detected once. The sample consisted of naive CD8+ T cells from PBMCs. These receptors all stem from a man between 18 and 35 years old in good health. Some clones in this sample may be carry-over from other donors' samples. The CDR3 runs from the conserved cysteine through the conserved F or W. D genes are given only for firm matches. Clone size is not always given. Where it is, it says once, few, many or a class for expanded clones.

clone_size: NA; j_call: TRBJ2-2; v_call: TRBV10-3; d_call: NA; cdr3_aa: CATAEQQDYPPTGELFF; cdr3_nt: TGTGCCACCGCGGAGCAACAGGACTATCCTCCCACCGGGGAGCTGTTTTTT
clone_size: NA; j_call: TRBJ2-1; v_call: TRBV19; d_call: NA; cdr3_aa: CASSMGEGLNEQFF; cdr3_nt: TGTGCCAGTAGTATGGGGGAAGGACTAAATGAGCAGTTCTTC
clone_size: NA; j_call: TRBJ2-7; v_call: TRBV4-3; d_call: NA; cdr3_aa: CASSQDRQRGYEQYF; cdr3_nt: TGCGCCAGCAGCCAAGATAGGCAACGGGGCTACGAGCAGTACTTC
clone_size: NA; j_call: TRBJ2-7; v_call: TRBV7-6; d_call: TRBD1; cdr3_aa: CASSSGQGAAEQYF; cdr3_nt: TGTGCCAGCAGCTCCGGACAGGGGGCTGCCGAGCAGTACTTC
clone_size: NA; j_call: TRBJ2-7; v_call: TRBV7-9; d_call: NA; cdr3_aa: CASSAQDAYYEQYF; cdr3_nt: TGTGCCAGCAGCGCTCAGGACGCCTACTACGAGCAGTACTTC
clone_size: NA; j_call: TRBJ2-1; v_call: TRBV28; d_call: NA; cdr3_aa: CASNSPGERWDNEQFF; cdr3_nt: TGTGCCAGCAATTCCCCGGGAGAAAGATGGGACAATGAGCAGTTCTTC
clone_size: NA; j_call: TRBJ2-3; v_call: TRBV7-9; d_call: NA; cdr3_aa: CASGSEGVDTQYF; cdr3_nt: TGTGCCAGCGGATCAGAAGGGGTGGATACGCAGTATTTT
clone_size: NA; j_call: TRBJ2-3; v_call: TRBV9; d_call: NA; cdr3_aa: CASSVVGVGTDTQYF; cdr3_nt: TGTGCCAGCAGCGTAGTTGGGGTCGGGACAGATACGCAGTATTTT
clone_size: NA; j_call: TRBJ2-1; v_call: TRBV9; d_call: TRBD2; cdr3_aa: CASSVDLAGGNEQFF; cdr3_nt: TGTGCCAGCAGCGTAGACCTAGCGGGGGGAAATGAGCAGTTCTTC
clone_size: NA; j_call: TRBJ2-5; v_call: TRBV29-1; d_call: TRBD2; cdr3_aa: CSVEVNSGGLGTQYF; cdr3_nt: TGCAGCGTTGAAGTTAATAGCGGGGGCCTAGGGACCCAGTACTTC
clone_size: NA; j_call: TRBJ1-5; v_call: TRBV10-1; d_call: NA; cdr3_aa: CASSEFPHQPQHF; cdr3_nt: TGCGCCAGCAGTGAGTTCCCCCACCAGCCCCAGCATTTT
clone_size: NA; j_call: TRBJ2-1; v_call: TRBV15; d_call: TRBD2; cdr3_aa: CATSLAGAYNEQFF; cdr3_nt: TGTGCCACCAGCTTAGCGGGAGCCTACAATGAGCAGTTCTTC
clone_size: NA; j_call: TRBJ2-7; v_call: TRBV7-9; d_call: NA; cdr3_aa: CASSLVVDEQYF; cdr3_nt: TGTGCCAGCAGCTTAGTTGTCGACGAGCAGTACTTC
clone_size: NA; j_call: TRBJ1-2; v_call: TRBV10-2; d_call: NA; cdr3_aa: CASSESLSSNLWGEVANYGYTF; cdr3_nt: TGCGCCAGCAGTGAGTCGTTATCGTCGAACCTATGGGGTGAGGTAGCTAACTATGGCTACACCTTC
clone_size: NA; j_call: TRBJ1-2; v_call: TRBV29-1; d_call: TRBD1; cdr3_aa: CSVPGWDRGYGYTF; cdr3_nt: TGCAGCGTCCCTGGATGGGACAGGGGGTATGGCTACACCTTC
clone_size: once; j_call: TRBJ2-7; v_call: TRBV27; d_call: NA; cdr3_aa: CASSPGDRRGLGEQYF; cdr3_nt: TGTGCCAGCAGTCCAGGCGACAGGAGGGGATTGGGCGAGCAGTACTTC
clone_size: NA; j_call: TRBJ2-4; v_call: TRBV6-1; d_call: NA; cdr3_aa: CASTGSIQYF; cdr3_nt: TGTGCCAGCACGGGAAGCATTCAGTACTTC
clone_size: once; j_call: TRBJ1-1; v_call: TRBV7-9; d_call: NA; cdr3_aa: CASSSLAGRPLNTEAFF; cdr3_nt: TGTGCCAGCAGCTCGCTGGCAGGGCGACCTCTGAACACTGAAGCTTTCTTT
clone_size: NA; j_call: TRBJ2-1; v_call: TRBV19; d_call: NA; cdr3_aa: CASSERLTVYNEQFF; cdr3_nt: TGTGCCAGTAGTGAACGACTCACCGTCTACAATGAGCAGTTCTTC
clone_size: NA; j_call: TRBJ2-1; v_call: TRBV5-1; d_call: NA; cdr3_aa: CASSFKGPSYNEQFF; cdr3_nt: TGCGCCAGCAGCTTCAAAGGACCGTCCTACAATGAGCAGTTCTTC
clone_size: NA; j_call: TRBJ2-1; v_call: TRBV4-3; d_call: NA; cdr3_aa: CASSQDSSLPRELYNEQFF; cdr3_nt: TGCGCCAGCAGCCAAGATAGTAGTCTCCCACGGGAGTTATACAATGAGCAGTTCTTC
clone_size: NA; j_call: TRBJ2-1; v_call: TRBV4-1; d_call: NA; cdr3_aa: CASSQDWGYKSSYNEQFF; cdr3_nt: TGCGCCAGCAGCCAAGATTGGGGGTATAAGAGCTCCTACAATGAGCAGTTCTTC
clone_size: NA; j_call: TRBJ2-1; v_call: TRBV7-8; d_call: TRBD2; cdr3_aa: CASSPGLAGGVYEQFF; cdr3_nt: TGTGCCAGCAGCCCCGGACTAGCGGGAGGAGTATATGAGCAGTTCTTC
clone_size: NA; j_call: TRBJ2-7; v_call: TRBV18; d_call: TRBD1; cdr3_aa: CASSPQDRAYSYEQYF; cdr3_nt: TGTGCCAGCTCACCTCAGGACAGGGCCTACTCCTACGAGCAGTACTTC
clone_size: NA; j_call: TRBJ2-4; v_call: TRBV19; d_call: NA; cdr3_aa: CASSLSHIQYF; cdr3_nt: TGTGCCAGTAGTTTGAGCCACATTCAGTACTTC
clone_size: once; j_call: TRBJ2-7; v_call: TRBV7-9; d_call: NA; cdr3_aa: CASGTSREQYF; cdr3_nt: TGTGCCAGCGGAACATCTCGGGAGCAGTACTTC
clone_size: NA; j_call: TRBJ2-7; v_call: TRBV4-1; d_call: NA; cdr3_aa: CASSQILDPAYEQYF; cdr3_nt: TGCGCCAGCAGCCAAATCCTGGACCCGGCCTACGAGCAGTACTTC
clone_size: NA; j_call: TRBJ2-3; v_call: TRBV5-4; d_call: TRBD2; cdr3_aa: CASSLASGRASSTDTQYF; cdr3_nt: TGTGCCAGCAGCTTGGCAAGCGGGAGGGCCTCTTCCACAGATACGCAGTATTTT
clone_size: NA; j_call: TRBJ1-6; v_call: TRBV28; d_call: TRBD1; cdr3_aa: CASSPRGQGVSPLHF; cdr3_nt: TGTGCCAGCAGTCCAAGGGGACAGGGGGTTTCACCCCTCCACTTT
clone_size: NA; j_call: TRBJ1-1; v_call: TRBV7-9; d_call: TRBD1; cdr3_aa: CASSLPQGGNTEAFF; cdr3_nt: TGTGCCAGCAGCCTACCGCAGGGGGGGAACACTGAAGCTTTCTTT
clone_size: NA; j_call: TRBJ2-5; v_call: TRBV7-3; d_call: NA; cdr3_aa: CASSLRGRVQETQYF; cdr3_nt: TGTGCCAGCAGCTTAAGGGGACGGGTCCAAGAGACCCAGTACTTC
clone_size: NA; j_call: TRBJ1-1; v_call: TRBV7-3; d_call: TRBD1; cdr3_aa: CASSFPDRGTSNTEAFF; cdr3_nt: TGTGCCAGCAGCTTTCCAGACAGGGGGACTTCGAACACTGAAGCTTTCTTT
clone_size: once; j_call: TRBJ2-7; v_call: TRBV9; d_call: TRBD1; cdr3_aa: CASSPGTGSLEQYF; cdr3_nt: TGTGCCAGCAGCCCAGGGACAGGGAGTCTCGAGCAGTACTTC
clone_size: NA; j_call: TRBJ2-2; v_call: TRBV29-1; d_call: NA; cdr3_aa: CSVEDLNGLNTGELFF; cdr3_nt: TGCAGCGTTGAAGATCTTAACGGATTGAACACCGGGGAGCTGTTTTTT
clone_size: NA; j_call: TRBJ2-5; v_call: TRBV6-5; d_call: NA; cdr3_aa: CASSYSWTAEAQYF; cdr3_nt: TGTGCCAGCAGTTACTCGTGGACGGCTGAAGCCCAGTACTTC
clone_size: NA; j_call: TRBJ2-7; v_call: TRBV27; d_call: TRBD2; cdr3_aa: CASSPGLRILDEQYF; cdr3_nt: TGTGCCAGCAGTCCGGGACTAAGGATTCTCGACGAGCAGTACTTC
clone_size: NA; j_call: TRBJ1-5; v_call: TRBV18; d_call: NA; cdr3_aa: CASSSGTLGQPQHF; cdr3_nt: TGTGCCAGCTCAAGCGGGACTCTGGGCCAGCCCCAGCATTTT
clone_size: NA; j_call: TRBJ2-3; v_call: TRBV5-1; d_call: NA; cdr3_aa: CASSLLRETDTQYF; cdr3_nt: TGCGCCAGCAGCCTCCTACGGGAGACAGATACGCAGTATTTT
clone_size: NA; j_call: TRBJ2-3; v_call: TRBV27; d_call: NA; cdr3_aa: CASGQFGSITDTQYF; cdr3_nt: TGTGCCAGCGGCCAGTTCGGGTCCATCACAGATACGCAGTATTTT
clone_size: NA; j_call: TRBJ2-7; v_call: TRBV9; d_call: NA; cdr3_aa: CASSVAQYRHNRSEQYF; cdr3_nt: TGTGCCAGCAGCGTAGCCCAGTATCGACATAATAGGAGCGAGCAGTACTTC
clone_size: NA; j_call: TRBJ2-3; v_call: TRBV19; d_call: NA; cdr3_aa: CASLPPAEDTQYF; cdr3_nt: TGTGCCAGCCTTCCTCCTGCTGAAGATACGCAGTATTTT